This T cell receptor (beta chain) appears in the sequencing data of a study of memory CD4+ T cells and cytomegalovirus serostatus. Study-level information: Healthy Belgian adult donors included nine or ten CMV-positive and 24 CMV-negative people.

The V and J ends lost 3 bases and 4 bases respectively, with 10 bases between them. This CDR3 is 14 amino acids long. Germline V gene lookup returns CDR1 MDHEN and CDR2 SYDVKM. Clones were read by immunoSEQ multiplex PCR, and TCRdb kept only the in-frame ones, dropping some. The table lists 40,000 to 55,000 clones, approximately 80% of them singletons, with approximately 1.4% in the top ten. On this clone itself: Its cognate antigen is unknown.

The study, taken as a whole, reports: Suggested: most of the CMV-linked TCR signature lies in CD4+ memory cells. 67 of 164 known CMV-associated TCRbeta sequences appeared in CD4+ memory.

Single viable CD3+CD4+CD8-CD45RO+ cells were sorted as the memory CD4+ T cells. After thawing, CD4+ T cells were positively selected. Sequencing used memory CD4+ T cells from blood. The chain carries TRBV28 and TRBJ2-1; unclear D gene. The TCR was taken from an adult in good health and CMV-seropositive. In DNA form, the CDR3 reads TGTGCCAGCAGTTTGAACGGGTTATACAATGAGCAGTTCTTC. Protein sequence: CASSLNGLYNEQFF.